The source of this TCR beta chain is a study of cytomegalovirus exposure and HLA in healthy donors. 60 Vbeta and 13 Jbeta primers were used in PCR. Study processing details: Later analysis identified approximately 80 million unique TCR beta chains, approximately 11 million shared. This table comes from immunoSEQ multiplex PCR, and its TCRdb copy is limited to in-frame clones, with some not included. The V and J calls and clone size come from that table; D and trimming were worked out from the DNA. The sample consists of 150,000 to 200,000 clones, about 80% of them appearing once. CDR3 length equals 19 residues. The V gene end was trimmed by 4 bases and the J gene end by 0 bases; junction bases not matched to a gene: 16. In germline, CDR1 is SGDLS, CDR2 YYNGEE.

This clonotype was sampled from a man aged 25-45 years in good health and CMV-seronegative. This chain links TRBV9 with TRBJ2-1; 7 bases align to TRBD2. The specimen was PBMCs. CDR3: CASSSGGGSGPISYNEQFF. CDR3 nucleotides: TGTGCCAGCAGCTCGGGGGGTGGGAGCGGGCCTATCTCCTACAATGAGCAGTTCTTC.